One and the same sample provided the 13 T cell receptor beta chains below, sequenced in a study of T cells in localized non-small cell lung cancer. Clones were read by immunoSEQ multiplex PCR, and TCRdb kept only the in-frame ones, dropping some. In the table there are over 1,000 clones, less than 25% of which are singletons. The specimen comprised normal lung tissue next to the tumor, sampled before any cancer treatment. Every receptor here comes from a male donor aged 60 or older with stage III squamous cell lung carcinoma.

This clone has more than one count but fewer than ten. The CDR3 DNA reads TGTGCCAGCAGCTTTGAATATTCCCCTCAGCCCCAGCATTTT. Protein: CASSFEYSPQPQHF. The chain couples TRBV11-3 to TRBJ1-5; D gene ambiguous. CDR3 length: 14 amino acids. Germline CDR1 reads SGHNT; CDR2 reads YENEEA. Trimming shortened V by 3 bases and J by 6 bases, and 12 bases separated the two germline ends.

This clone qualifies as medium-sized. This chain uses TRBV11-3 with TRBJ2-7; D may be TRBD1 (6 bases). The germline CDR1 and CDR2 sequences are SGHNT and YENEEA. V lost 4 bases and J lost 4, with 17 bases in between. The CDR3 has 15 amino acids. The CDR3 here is CASSSNSGHLYEQYF. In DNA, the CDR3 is TGTGCCAGCAGCTCAAATTCGGGACACTTATACGAGCAGTACTTC. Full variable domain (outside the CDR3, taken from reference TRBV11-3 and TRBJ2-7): EAGVVQSPRYKIIEKKQPVAFWCNPISGHNTLYWYLQNLGQGPELLIRYENEEAVDDSQLPKDRFSAERLKGVDSTLKIQPAELGDSAVYLCASSSNSGHLYEQYFGPGTRLTVT.

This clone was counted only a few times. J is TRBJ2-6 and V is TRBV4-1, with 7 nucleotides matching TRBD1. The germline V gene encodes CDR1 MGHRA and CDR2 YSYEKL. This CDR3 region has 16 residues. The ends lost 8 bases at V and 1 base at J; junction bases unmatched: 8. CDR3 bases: TGCGCCAGCTCTCCGGACAGGTCATCTGGGGCCAACGTCCTGACTTTC. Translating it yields CASSPDRSSGANVLTF.

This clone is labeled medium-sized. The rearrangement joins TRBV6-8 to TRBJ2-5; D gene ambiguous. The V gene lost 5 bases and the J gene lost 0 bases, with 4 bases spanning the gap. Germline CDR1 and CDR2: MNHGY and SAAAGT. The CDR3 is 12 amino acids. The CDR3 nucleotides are TGTGCCAGCAGTACAGACCAAGAGACCCAGTACTTC. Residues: CASSTDQETQYF.

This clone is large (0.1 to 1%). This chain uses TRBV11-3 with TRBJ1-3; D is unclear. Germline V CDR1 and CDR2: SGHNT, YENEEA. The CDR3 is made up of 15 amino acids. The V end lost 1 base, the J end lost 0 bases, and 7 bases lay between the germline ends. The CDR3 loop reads CASSLVRSSGNTIYF. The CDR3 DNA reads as TGTGCCAGCAGCTTAGTCAGGAGCTCTGGAAACACCATATATTTT.

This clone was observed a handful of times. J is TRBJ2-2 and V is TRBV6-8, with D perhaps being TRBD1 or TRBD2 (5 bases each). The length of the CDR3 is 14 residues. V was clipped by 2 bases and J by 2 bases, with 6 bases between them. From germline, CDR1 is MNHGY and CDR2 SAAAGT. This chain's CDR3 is CASSYGGNTGELFF. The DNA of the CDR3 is TGTGCCAGCAGTTACGGGGGTAACACCGGGGAGCTGTTTTTT.

The CDR3 DNA sequence: TGTGCCAGCAGTTTCTCACAGGGTGGGATGAAAGGGAACACTGAAGCTTTCTTT. It encodes CASSFSQGGMKGNTEAFF. The rearrangement uses TRBV16 and TRBJ1-1; D possibly corresponds to TRBD1 (6 bases). Trimming left V 6 bases short and J 1 base short, with 24 bases between. Germline values: CDR1 KGHSY, CDR2 FQNENV. The CDR3 loop spans 18 amino acids.

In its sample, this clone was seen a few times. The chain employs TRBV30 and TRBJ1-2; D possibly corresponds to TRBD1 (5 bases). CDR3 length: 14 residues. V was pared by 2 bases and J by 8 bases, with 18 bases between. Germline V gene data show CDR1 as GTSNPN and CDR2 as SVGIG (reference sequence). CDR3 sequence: CAWSKLRFRAGYTF. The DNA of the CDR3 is TGTGCCTGGAGTAAATTGAGGTTCAGGGCCGGCTACACCTTC.

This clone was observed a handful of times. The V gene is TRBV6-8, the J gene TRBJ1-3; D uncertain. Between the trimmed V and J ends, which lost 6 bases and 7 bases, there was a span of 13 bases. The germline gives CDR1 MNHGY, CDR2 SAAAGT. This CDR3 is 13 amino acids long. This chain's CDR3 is CASSLRTGNTIYF. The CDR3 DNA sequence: TGTGCCAGCAGCCTTCGGACGGGGAACACCATATATTTT.

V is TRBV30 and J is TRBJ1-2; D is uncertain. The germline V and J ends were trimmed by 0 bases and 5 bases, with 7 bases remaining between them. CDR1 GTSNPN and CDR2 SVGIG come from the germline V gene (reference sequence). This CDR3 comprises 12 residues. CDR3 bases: TGTGCCTGGAGTGTACAGAATTATGGCTACACCTTC. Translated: CAWSVQNYGYTF. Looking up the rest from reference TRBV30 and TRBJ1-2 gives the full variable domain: SQTIHQWPATLVQPVGSPLSLECTVEGTSNPNLYWYRQAAGRGLQLLFYSVGIGQISSEVPQNLSASRPQDRQFILSSKKLLLSDSGFYLCAWSVQNYGYTFGSGTRLTVV.

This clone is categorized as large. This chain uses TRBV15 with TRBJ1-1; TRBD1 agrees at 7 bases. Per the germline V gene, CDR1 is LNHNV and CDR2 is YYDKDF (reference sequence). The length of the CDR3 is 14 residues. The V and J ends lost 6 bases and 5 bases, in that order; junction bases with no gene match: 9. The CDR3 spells CATRVPGGETEAFF. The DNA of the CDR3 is TGTGCCACCAGGGTACCAGGGGGGGAAACTGAAGCTTTCTTT.

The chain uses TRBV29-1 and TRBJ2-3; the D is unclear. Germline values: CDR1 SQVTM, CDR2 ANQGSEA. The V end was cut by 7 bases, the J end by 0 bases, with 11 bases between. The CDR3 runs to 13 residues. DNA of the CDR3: TGCAGCGCCTTCAGTGGCAGCACAGATACGCAGTATTTT. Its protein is CSAFSGSTDTQYF.

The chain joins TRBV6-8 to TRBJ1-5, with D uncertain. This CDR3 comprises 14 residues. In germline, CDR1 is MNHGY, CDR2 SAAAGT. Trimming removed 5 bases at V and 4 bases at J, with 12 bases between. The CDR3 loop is CASSDNGWNQPQHF. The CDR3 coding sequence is TGTGCCAGCAGTGATAATGGGTGGAATCAGCCCCAGCATTTT.